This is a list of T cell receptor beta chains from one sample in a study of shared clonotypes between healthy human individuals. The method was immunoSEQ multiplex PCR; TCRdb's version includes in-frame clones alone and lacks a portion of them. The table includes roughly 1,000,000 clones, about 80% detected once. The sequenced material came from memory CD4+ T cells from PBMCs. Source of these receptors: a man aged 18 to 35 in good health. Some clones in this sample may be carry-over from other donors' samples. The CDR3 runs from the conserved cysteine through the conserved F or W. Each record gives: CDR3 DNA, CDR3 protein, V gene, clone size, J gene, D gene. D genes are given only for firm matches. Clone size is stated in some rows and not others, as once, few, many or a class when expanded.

DNA: TGCGCCAGCAGGCAGATGAACACTGAAGCTTTCTTT
CDR3: CASRQMNTEAFF
V: TRBV5-1
size: -
J: TRBJ1-1
D: -

DNA: TGCGCCAGCAGTGCCACAGGGCGGAACACTGAAGCTTTCTTT
CDR3: CASSATGRNTEAFF
V: TRBV10-1
size: few
J: TRBJ1-1
D: -

DNA: TGTGCCAGCAGCCCATCGGGAAGCTCTGGAAACACCATATATTTT
CDR3: CASSPSGSSGNTIYF
V: TRBV7-6
size: -
J: TRBJ1-3
D: -

DNA: TGTGCCAGCAGCTCGGGGAGAGGGACAGGGGGCGGTACTGAAGCTTTCTTT
CDR3: CASSSGRGTGGGTEAFF
V: TRBV9
size: -
J: TRBJ1-1
D: TRBD1

DNA: TGTGCCAGCAGCGGGGGGCGGTTAACTGAAGCTTTCTTT
CDR3: CASSGGRLTEAFF
V: TRBV2
size: -
J: TRBJ1-1
D: -

DNA: TGTGCCTGGAGCCGGGACTCGAGTAGGCATACGCAGTATTTT
CDR3: CAWSRDSSRHTQYF
V: TRBV30
size: once
J: TRBJ2-3
D: -

DNA: TGTGCCAGCAGCTTAAGACAGGGGTTCGACGAGCAGTACTTC
CDR3: CASSLRQGFDEQYF
V: TRBV5-4
size: -
J: TRBJ2-7
D: TRBD1

DNA: TGCAGTGTTTCAGGGTCGAATAGCAATCAGCCCCAGCATTTT
CDR3: CSVSGSNSNQPQHF
V: TRBV29-1
size: few
J: TRBJ1-5
D: -

DNA: TGTGCCAGCAGCTTACCCGCACTAGCGTACTCCTACGAGCAGTACTTC
CDR3: CASSLPALAYSYEQYF
V: TRBV7-6
size: -
J: TRBJ2-7
D: TRBD2

DNA: TGTGCCAGCAGCTTAGATGAGACAGCCTCTAGGGGAAATGGCTACACCTTC
CDR3: CASSLDETASRGNGYTF
V: TRBV7-8
size: -
J: TRBJ1-2
D: -

DNA: TGCGCCAGCAGCACGGGACTAGGCGACGATGAGCAGTTCTTC
CDR3: CASSTGLGDDEQFF
V: TRBV5-1
size: few
J: TRBJ2-1
D: TRBD2

DNA: TGTGCCAGCAGCCTCTCCAAACCTAGCGGTCCCGCCTACGAGCAGTACTTC
CDR3: CASSLSKPSGPAYEQYF
V: TRBV27
size: -
J: TRBJ2-7
D: TRBD2

DNA: TGTGCCAGCACGCAGGGTTTTAGTGAAAAACTGTTTTTT
CDR3: CASTQGFSEKLFF
V: TRBV2
size: few
J: TRBJ1-4
D: -

DNA: TGTGCCAGCAGCCCCGGACAGGGGGGCAACGAGCAGTACTTC
CDR3: CASSPGQGGNEQYF
V: TRBV7-3
size: -
J: TRBJ2-7
D: TRBD1

DNA: TGTGCCAGCAGCTTAACCCCCGGGGAAACCTACGAGCAGTACTTC
CDR3: CASSLTPGETYEQYF
V: TRBV7-2
size: -
J: TRBJ2-7
D: -

DNA: TGTGCCAGCACCTTCCGGGACAGGGACTATGGCTACACCTTC
CDR3: CASTFRDRDYGYTF
V: TRBV27
size: -
J: TRBJ1-2
D: TRBD1

DNA: TGTGCCAGCAGATGGGGGACAACCTCCTACGAGCAGTACTTC
CDR3: CASRWGTTSYEQYF
V: TRBV6-1
size: few
J: TRBJ2-7
D: -

DNA: TGCGCCAGCAGCCTAGTCGGCTCCACCTACGAGCAGTACTTC
CDR3: CASSLVGSTYEQYF
V: TRBV4-1
size: -
J: TRBJ2-7
D: -

DNA: TGTGCCAGCAGTGATAACAGGGGTTCTGAGACCCAGTACTTC
CDR3: CASSDNRGSETQYF
V: TRBV2
size: -
J: TRBJ2-5
D: TRBD1

DNA: TGCGCCAGCAGCTCCTACGGGACGCAAGAGACCCAGTACTTC
CDR3: CASSSYGTQETQYF
V: TRBV5-1
size: -
J: TRBJ2-5
D: -

DNA: TGTGCCAGCAGTGAAGCCCTAGGACAGGGTAGCTCTGGAAACACCATATATTTT
CDR3: CASSEALGQGSSGNTIYF
V: TRBV2
size: -
J: TRBJ1-3
D: TRBD1

DNA: TGCGCCAGCACCATCCCGGGGCTAGCGGGACCCAATGAGCAGTTCTTC
CDR3: CASTIPGLAGPNEQFF
V: TRBV5-1
size: -
J: TRBJ2-1
D: TRBD2